This TCR beta chain was identified during a study of T cell repertoires in cytomegalovirus infection. One entry per CDR3 protein results from TCRdb running MiXCR on the reads. Among a few hundred thousand distinct CDR3 sequences listed, around two fifths were seen once. This clonotype was observed a handful of times. Its specificity is not known. With 3 bases clipped from V and 1 base from J, the junction kept 10 bases outside the gene matches. The CDR3 is 17 residues long. Germline V gene lookup returns CDR1 SGHAT and CDR2 FQNNGV. This receptor was taken from a human donor in good health (CMV status not recorded). Some clones in this sample may be carry-over from other donors' samples. V usage is TRBV11-2 and J usage is TRBJ2-3; 7 positions agree with TRBD1. This specimen consisted of cultured PBMCs, obtained from culture after CMV antigen stimulation. Here the CDR3 DNA reads TGTGCCAGCAGCTTCGACCTGACAGGGTGGGGCACAGATACGCAGTATTTT. Encoded protein: CASSFDLTGWGTDTQYF.